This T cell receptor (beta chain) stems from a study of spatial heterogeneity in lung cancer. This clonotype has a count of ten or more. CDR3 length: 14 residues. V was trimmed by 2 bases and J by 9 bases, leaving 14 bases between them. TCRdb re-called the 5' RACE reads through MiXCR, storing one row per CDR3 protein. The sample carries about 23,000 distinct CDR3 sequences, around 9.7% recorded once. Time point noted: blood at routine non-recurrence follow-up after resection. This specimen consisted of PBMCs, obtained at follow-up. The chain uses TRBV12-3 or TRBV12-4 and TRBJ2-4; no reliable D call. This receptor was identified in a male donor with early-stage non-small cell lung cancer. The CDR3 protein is CASSLRTAVGIQYF. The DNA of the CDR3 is TGTGCCAGCAGTTTACGGACCGCGGTAGGCATTCAGTACTTC.